Below are 11 T cell receptor beta chains sequenced from a single sample in a study of PD-1 blockade in classical Hodgkin lymphoma. The time point: cycle 4 day 1 (C4D1), after 6 weeks of nivolumab. Every patient had relapsed following autologous stem cell transplantation, and cohorts differed in brentuximab vedotin exposure. Sequencing used immunoSEQ multiplex PCR; TCRdb keeps in-frame clones, though not all of them. Found here are some 33,000 clones, under 75% of them singletons; the top ten hold almost 4%. Sequenced material: peripheral blood mononuclear cells (PBMCs), taken before the fourth cycle of nivolumab. The receptors here all came from a human donor with classical Hodgkin lymphoma.

This rearrangement joins TRBV7-8 to TRBJ1-1; TRBD1 might be the D (5 bases). The CDR3 covers 15 residues. Trimming removed 1 base from V and 0 bases from J, with 9 bases in between. Looked up from germline, CDR1 is SGHVS and CDR2 is FQNEAQ. CDR3 in DNA: TGTGCCAGCAGCTTAGGTCAGGGCCTGAACACTGAAGCTTTCTTT. Translating gives CASSLGQGLNTEAFF.

V is TRBV7-2 and J is TRBJ1-1, with 8 bases lining up with TRBD1. Per germline, CDR1 SGHTA and CDR2 FQGNSA. V was pared by 4 bases and J by 6 bases, with 13 bases of the junction left unmatched. The CDR3 contains 16 residues. The CDR3 coding sequence is TGTGCCAGCAGCTCGATTCCGACAGGGGCGGGTTCTGAAGCTTTCTTT. Amino acids: CASSSIPTGAGSEAFF.

This clone was counted a few times. The rearrangement links TRBV11-2 to TRBJ1-5; D is uncertain. The CDR3 loop spans 15 amino acids. The germline V gene has CDR1 SGHAT and CDR2 FQNNGV. The V end was cut by 2 bases, the J end by 2 bases, with 10 bases between. CDR3 sequence reads: CASSLNPGGNQPQHF. The CDR3 DNA reads as TGTGCCAGCAGCTTAAATCCCGGGGGCAATCAGCCCCAGCATTTT.

Relative to its sample, this clone is medium-sized. The genes are TRBV19 and TRBJ1-1; D call uncertain. V lost 2 bases and J 1 base, leaving 11 bases between the germline ends. The germline CDR1 and CDR2 sequences are LNHDA and SQIVND (reference sequence). CDR3 length equals 15 residues. CDR3 in amino acids: CASSIIGAGNTEAFF. The CDR3 region has the DNA TGTGCCAGTAGTATAATCGGAGCGGGGAACACTGAAGCTTTCTTT.

This clone has a single count. Other DNA sequences in this specimen translate into the identical CDR3. The J gene is TRBJ2-7, the V gene TRBV5-4, with 9 bases fitting TRBD1. CDR1 SGHNT and CDR2 YYREEE come from the germline V gene (reference sequence). The trim removed 5 bases at V and 4 bases at J, leaving 7 bases unmatched. The length of the CDR3 is 14 residues. The CDR3 region has the DNA TGTGCCAGCAGTTCGTCACAGGGGGCTTACGAGCAGTACTTC. Its protein is CASSSSQGAYEQYF.

The V and J genes are TRBV6-5 and TRBJ2-2; 8 bases match TRBD1. Germline CDR1 is MNHEY and CDR2 is SVGAGI. V shed 6 bases and J 2 bases; nucleotides not matched to a gene: 5. The CDR3 covers 15 residues. The CDR3: CASSWTGINTGELFF. The DNA for the CDR3 is TGTGCCAGCAGCTGGACAGGGATCAACACCGGGGAGCTGTTTTTT.

This clone was recorded a few times. The chain joins TRBV5-4 to TRBJ2-7, with D hard to call. CDR3 length: 11 residues. V was cut by 3 bases and J by 4 bases, with 5 bases left in between. From germline, CDR1 is SGHNT and CDR2 YYREEE (reference sequence). CDR3 protein: CASSSTYEQYF. The CDR3 DNA is TGTGCCAGCAGCTCCACTTACGAGCAGTACTTC.

This chain connects TRBV29-1 to TRBJ2-3; a weak D match, TRBD2 (7 bases). From germline, CDR1 is SQVTM and CDR2 ANQGSEA. V dropped 3 bases and J dropped 2 bases, with 9 bases sitting between them. The CDR3 has 13 amino acids. Here the CDR3 reads CSVEGGPTDTQYF. Here the CDR3 DNA reads TGCAGCGTTGAGGGGGGGCCCACAGATACGCAGTATTTT.

The rearrangement joins TRBV5-8 to TRBJ2-5; the D gene is possibly TRBD1 (6 bases). V lost 5 bases to trimming and J lost 3 bases, with 14 bases between them. CDR3 length: 14 amino acids. Germline-derived CDR1 and CDR2 are SGHTS and YDEGEE. The CDR3 is CASRHGTPEETQYF. In nucleotides, the CDR3 is TGTGCCAGCAGACATGGGACACCTGAAGAGACCCAGTACTTC.

The V gene is TRBV5-6, the J gene TRBJ2-1, with 8 bases aligning to TRBD2. This CDR3 contains 14 residues. Germline lookup yields CDR1 SGHDT and CDR2 YYEEEE. V dropped 2 bases and J dropped 3; count of bases not matched to a gene: 1. As DNA, the CDR3 is TGTGCCAGCAGCTTAGGGACTAGCTACAATGAGCAGTTCTTC. Amino acid sequence: CASSLGTSYNEQFF.

The rearrangement joins TRBV9 to TRBJ2-7, with a weak D call TRBD2 (5 bases). The V gene's germline CDR1 is SGDLS and CDR2 YYNGEE. CDR3 length equals 16 residues. V was shortened by 4 bases and J by 1 base, with 18 bases between the two germline ends. CDR3 protein: CASSPWAGRSSYEQYF. The DNA of the CDR3 is TGTGCCAGCAGCCCGTGGGCGGGCAGGTCGTCCTACGAGCAGTACTTC.